Below are 9 T cell receptor beta chains sequenced from a single sample in a study of cytomegalovirus exposure and HLA in healthy donors. Profiling relied on immunoSEQ multiplex PCR, and the TCRdb table lists in-frame clones only, not all of them. The sample lists approximately 110,000 clones, just under 95% occurring once. The sequenced material came from PBMCs. Receptor source: a woman between 18 and 29 years old in good health and CMV-seronegative.

The chain has TRBV28 and TRBJ2-7; a weak D match, TRBD2 (6 bases). The CDR3 runs 14 residues. V was trimmed by 6 bases and J by 2 bases, leaving 14 bases between them. Germline CDR1 is MDHEN and CDR2 is SYDVKM. The CDR3 loop is CASSVGSGPYEQYF. DNA of the CDR3: TGTGCCAGCAGCGTCGGGAGTGGGCCCTACGAGCAGTACTTC.

The V gene is TRBV5-1, the J gene TRBJ2-1; 9 bases are a match to TRBD2. Germline assignment: CDR1 SGHRS and CDR2 YFSETQ. CDR3 length: 15 amino acids. With V trimmed by 0 bases and J by 5 bases, 3 bases remained unmatched. The CDR3 DNA reads as TGCGCCAGCAGCTTGGATAGCGGGGGAAACAATGAGCAGTTCTTC. It codes for CASSLDSGGNNEQFF.

The rearrangement joins TRBV19 to TRBJ2-7; 10 positions agree with TRBD1. CDR1 and CDR2 (germline): LNHDA, SQIVND (reference sequence). CDR3 length: 14 amino acids. With V trimmed by 7 bases and J by 4 bases, 7 bases remained unmatched. The chain's CDR3 is CASTSTGGNYEQYF. CDR3 DNA: TGTGCCAGTACCTCGACAGGGGGCAATTACGAGCAGTACTTC.

The chain has TRBV9 and TRBJ2-3; D unresolved. CDR1 is SGDLS, CDR2 YYNGEE, per germline. V was pared by 3 bases and J by 3 bases, with 2 bases between. This CDR3 spans 11 amino acids. CDR3 sequence (DNA): TGTGCCAGCAGCGCAACAGATACGCAGTATTTT. This sequence encodes CASSATDTQYF.

The chain has TRBV28 and TRBJ1-2, with 11 bases identical to TRBD1. With V trimmed by 2 bases and J by 3 bases, 14 bases remained unmatched. The germline V gene has CDR1 MDHEN and CDR2 SYDVKM. The CDR3 totals 19 residues. This CDR3 reads CASSLPMDRGRAGDYGYTF. For the CDR3, the DNA is TGTGCCAGCAGTTTACCCATGGACAGGGGGCGAGCTGGGGACTATGGCTACACCTTC.

This sequence joins TRBV30 and TRBJ2-7, with D possibly TRBD1 on 5 matching bases. Trimming stripped 7 bases from V and 6 bases from J, with 16 bases between. The CDR3 is 12 residues long. CDR1 and CDR2 from the germline V gene are GTSNPN and SVGIG (reference sequence). The DNA for the CDR3 is TGTGCCTTCCAAAGGGGTGGGCGCGAGCAGTACTTC. Amino acids: CAFQRGGREQYF.

The chain couples TRBV5-6 to TRBJ2-5, with D uncertain. Germline V CDR1 and CDR2: SGHDT, YYEEEE. Trimming stripped 2 bases from V and 2 bases from J, with 13 bases between. This CDR3 is 15 amino acids long. CDR3 amino acids: CASSFVPSSQETQYF. DNA for the CDR3: TGTGCCAGCAGCTTCGTCCCTTCCTCTCAAGAGACCCAGTACTTC. Variable domain in full (rest from reference TRBV5-6 and TRBJ2-5): DAGVTQSPTHLIKTRGQQVTLRCSPKSGHDTVSWYQQALGQGPQFIFQYYEEEERQRGNFPDRFSGHQFPNYSSELNVNALLLGDSALYLCASSFVPSSQETQYFGPGTRLLVL.

This chain uses TRBV28 with TRBJ2-7, with D maybe TRBD1 (6 bases). CDR1 and CDR2 from the germline V gene are MDHEN and SYDVKM. The CDR3 is made up of 15 amino acids. V was cut by 5 bases and J by 2 bases, with 16 bases left in between. The CDR3, as DNA: TGTGCCAGCAGTGGGGGCTGGGACATCACCTACGAGCAGTACTTC. This encodes CASSGGWDITYEQYF. The full variable domain, rest sourced from reference TRBV28 and TRBJ2-7, is DVKVTQSSRYLVKRTGEKVFLECVQDMDHENMFWYRQDPGLGLRLIYFSYDVKMKEKGDIPEGYSVSREKKERFSLILESASTNQTSMYLCASSGGWDITYEQYFGPGTRLTVT.

This chain uses TRBV6-4 with TRBJ2-1, with 11 bases fitting TRBD2. After removal of 5 bases from V and 8 bases from J, the junction contained 8 bases not matched to a gene. Germline-derived CDR1 and CDR2 are MRHNA and SNTAGT. The CDR3 has 15 residues. The CDR3 DNA reads TGTGCCAGCAGTCCCGGACTAGCGGGTCCCTATGAGCAGTTCTTC. This encodes CASSPGLAGPYEQFF.